These T cell receptor beta chains were read from a single sample in a study of blood T cell repertoires in COVID-19. This table comes from immunoSEQ multiplex PCR, and its TCRdb copy is limited to in-frame clones, with some not included. Seen here are 100,000 or so clones, roughly 80% observed once, and the top ten hold 20%. The sequencing sample was made of peripheral blood. All receptors come from a man aged 65 to 85 with active or convalescent COVID-19. CDR3s include the opening cysteine and the closing phenylalanine or tryptophan. D genes are given only for firm matches. Clone size is not always given. Where it is, it says once, few, many or a class for expanded clones.

cdr3_aa	cdr3_nt	d_call	clone_size	j_call	v_call
CASSLRLAGADTQYF	TGTGCCAGCAGCTTGAGGCTAGCGGGGGCAGATACGCAGTATTTT	TRBD2	NA	TRBJ2-3	TRBV5-4
CANQLEETQYF	TGTGCCAACCAACTGGAAGAGACCCAGTACTTC	NA	NA	TRBJ2-5	TRBV2
CATSRRQGQETQYF	TGTGCCACCAGCAGGAGACAGGGGCAAGAGACCCAGTACTTC	TRBD1	NA	TRBJ2-5	TRBV15
CASSESGNQPQHF	TGTGCCAGCAGTGAGTCCGGGAATCAGCCCCAGCATTTT	NA	NA	TRBJ1-5	TRBV6-1
CASSPRLGIQYF	TGTGCCAGCAGCCCGCGGCTTGGCATTCAGTACTTC	NA	NA	TRBJ2-4	TRBV3-1/TRBV3-2
CASAQGEAKEKLFF	TGTGCCAGCGCCCAGGGGGAGGCCAAGGAAAAACTGTTTTTT	TRBD1	few	TRBJ1-4	TRBV3-1/TRBV3-2
CASSEGTGRNTEAFF	TGCGCCAGCAGTGAGGGGACAGGGCGCAACACTGAAGCTTTCTTT	TRBD1	NA	TRBJ1-1	TRBV10-1
CATGETGASGANVLTF	TGTGCCACCGGAGAAACAGGTGCCTCTGGGGCCAACGTCCTGACTTTC	NA	NA	TRBJ2-6	TRBV24-1
CASLPGGVNTEAFF	TGTGCCAGCCTCCCCGGGGGGGTGAACACTGAAGCTTTCTTT	NA	NA	TRBJ1-1	TRBV3-1/TRBV3-2
CASSRQAFNTEAFF	TGTGCCAGCAGCCGACAGGCCTTTAACACTGAAGCTTTCTTT	NA	few	TRBJ1-1	TRBV14
CASRAVSGNTIYF	TGTGCCAGCAGGGCAGTCTCTGGAAACACCATATATTTT	NA	NA	TRBJ1-3	TRBV28
CASSEDGDEQYF	TGTGCCAGCAGCGAGGACGGGGACGAGCAGTACTTC	NA	medium-sized	TRBJ2-7	TRBV9
CAIRLAEQETQYF	TGTGCCATCAGGCTAGCAGAACAAGAGACCCAGTACTTC	NA	NA	TRBJ2-5	TRBV10-3
CASSVVGSGANVLTF	TGTGCCAGCAGCGTAGTCGGGTCCGGGGCCAACGTCCTGACTTTC	NA	NA	TRBJ2-6	TRBV9
CASRRIAGEETQYF	TGTGCCAGCAGAAGAATAGCGGGGGAAGAGACCCAGTACTTC	TRBD2	NA	TRBJ2-5	TRBV27
CASNQGGEISYNEQFF	TGTGCCAGCAACCAGGGGGGCGAGATCTCCTACAATGAGCAGTTCTTC	NA	NA	TRBJ2-1	TRBV28
CASNRETDTQYF	TGCGCCAGCAACAGGGAAACAGATACGCAGTATTTT	NA	few	TRBJ2-3	TRBV5-1
CASETGQAPYGYTF	TGTGCCAGTGAAACTGGACAGGCCCCCTATGGCTACACCTTC	TRBD1	NA	TRBJ1-2	TRBV6-4
CASSADRGNYGYTF	TGTGCCAGCAGCGCCGACAGGGGGAACTATGGCTACACCTTC	TRBD1	NA	TRBJ1-2	TRBV9
CAWTGQGYEQYF	TGTGCCTGGACCGGACAGGGCTACGAGCAGTACTTC	TRBD1	NA	TRBJ2-7	TRBV30
CASSLEGAGGADTQYF	TGTGCCAGCAGCTTAGAGGGGGCAGGGGGCGCGGATACGCAGTATTTT	TRBD1	NA	TRBJ2-3	TRBV7-2